This entry is about one T cell receptor beta chain. This clonotype showed up just a few times. Its antigen is still unknown. Qualities for individual bases were not recorded, and no much larger clone is one base off. This specimen belongs to a study of T cells in Graves' hyperthyroidism and ophthalmopathy (dated by TCRdb to between 2019 and 2020). Regarding the complete study: Peripheral blood was collected at initial diagnosis, before any treatment. To identify TCR V-J signatures that set the groups apart, the researchers used a discovery cohort of more than 95 patients, made up of about 44 with Graves' ophthalmopathy and 55 to 65 with stable Graves' hyperthyroidism. An independent validation cohort of around 19 hyperthyroidism patients and about 15 patients who later progressed to ophthalmopathy tested prospective prediction of ophthalmopathy. The 100 discovery patients were randomly split 7:3 into training and test sets. In addition, the study compared T-cell repertoires in thyroid tissue and in blood from roughly 6 Graves' hyperthyroidism patients. After blood sampling, hyperthyroidism patients were treated with methimazole at a starting dose of 30 mg daily, and ophthalmopathy patients were treated with high-dose intravenous methylprednisolone. The paper reports TCR Vbeta CDR3 sequencing of about 140 peripheral blood samples: 40 or so ophthalmopathy, about 75 hyperthyroidism and approximately 17 progressor patients.

From the germline V gene, CDR1 is MNHNS and CDR2 is SASEGT. The CDR3 runs 11 residues from the cysteine to the phenylalanine. The DNA shown is the 33-base CDR3, in frame from base 1. V is cut by 5 bases and J by 4 bases, and the space between the germline ends is 6 bases. Study-wide conclusions, independent of this receptor: Blood samples also contained most of the expanded thyroid clonotypes (frequency above 0.001), which suggests that blood repertoires may reflect thyroid immune responses. Sample size was not statistically predetermined, and blinding of investigators to group allocation was not performed. In validation, the model predicted progression to ophthalmopathy a median of approximately 6.6 months before onset, with approximately 68% sensitivity and about 72% specificity. In cross-validation, a model built on a 13 V-J signature told ophthalmopathy apart from stable hyperthyroidism with just under 90% sensitivity and about 81% specificity, and in testing the same model reached 80%/75%.

Ophthalmopathy patients had moderately to severely active disease, Clinical Activity Score of at least 3, NOSPECS grade of at least 4, and duration under 3 months. The study excluded patients with uncontrolled infections, other autoimmune diseases, pregnancy or lactation. Clinical symptoms, serum thyroxine and TRAb, thyroid ultrasound, and orbital computed tomography formed the basis for the diagnoses. PBMCs were separated from roughly 10 ml of fresh peripheral blood using Ficoll-Paque density gradient centrifugation. Trizol reagent was used to extract total RNA, and RNA quality was then checked on an Agilent 2100 Bioanalyzer. The TCR beta CDR3 regions were amplified from RNA transcripts. The TCR CDR3 was subjected to a first round of RT-PCR using the HTBI primer set and the Qiagen OneStep RT-PCR kit. Libraries were constructed in a second round of multiplex PCR, after which size selection and purification were carried out. Libraries were sequenced paired-end with 100 bp reads on an Illumina HiSeq2000. The authors' pipeline ran thus. Raw data were processed with SOAPnuke, discarding reads with adapters, uncalled bases, mean Phred below 15, or no exact constant-primer or identifier match. High-quality paired reads were merged using COPE v1.2.5, and each unique nucleotide sequence was defined as a clonotype. MiTCR v1.1 was used to align the clonotypes against IMGT TRBV, TRBD and TRBJ reference segments. The analysis was restricted to V-J combinations with a frequency above 0.0001, which together covered 99% to 99.2% of the repertoires. A TCS score was defined as the ratio of F50 (clonal expansion) to E x V (chaos), with BLOSUM62-based TCRdist applied between CDR3 peptides within each V-J. Welch's t-statistics and random forest reduced 450 to 600 V-J features to 13, which were used in a naive Bayes classifier (R e1071). TCRdb ran its own pipeline on the public reads, namely fastp trimming at Q25 and MiXCR clone calling, and kept in-frame beta chains. For every CDR3 protein sequence, its rows merge into one entry that carries the most common genes and DNA. TCRdb, not the original authors, processed these V and J calls. In this sample the table shows hundreds of thousands of distinct CDR3 sequences, approximately 25% of which occur a single time. The ten largest clones capture under 40% of the sample.

The sequencing sample was made of blood. The origin of this receptor is a woman in her thirties or forties with Graves' ophthalmopathy. The sequence is built from TRBV6-1 and TRBJ2-7; no D gene call is confident. The CDR3 in this case is CASSRRYEQYF. The nucleotides read TGTGCCAGCAGTCGACGTTACGAGCAGTACTTC.